The present T cell receptor beta chain was sequenced within a study of blood T cell repertoires in COVID-19. Study context: The study drew acute and convalescent COVID-19 samples from the United States, Italy and Spain. T cells, B-cell-depleted T cells, or PBMCs supplied cDNA or gDNA.

V was trimmed by 5 bases and J by 0 bases, leaving 13 bases between them. This CDR3 region has 15 residues. Germline V gene lookup returns CDR1 MNHNS and CDR2 SASEGT. Per the authors' pipeline: Amplifying reference gene primers gave estimates of nucleated cell counts. The repertoire was sequenced with immunoSEQ multiplex PCR; TCRdb's copy has only in-frame clones and lacks some. From that table come the V and J calls and clone size; the DNA was used to work out D and trimming. The profile shows about 210,000 clones, roughly 90% of them singletons. The TCR comes from a woman in her 70s with acute or convalescent COVID-19. The chain recombines TRBV6-1 with TRBJ1-2; D not resolved. What was sequenced was peripheral blood. The DNA of the CDR3 is TGTGCCAGCAGTTTCGACTTGCGGGCTAACTATGGCTACACCTTC. This gives the protein CASSFDLRANYGYTF.